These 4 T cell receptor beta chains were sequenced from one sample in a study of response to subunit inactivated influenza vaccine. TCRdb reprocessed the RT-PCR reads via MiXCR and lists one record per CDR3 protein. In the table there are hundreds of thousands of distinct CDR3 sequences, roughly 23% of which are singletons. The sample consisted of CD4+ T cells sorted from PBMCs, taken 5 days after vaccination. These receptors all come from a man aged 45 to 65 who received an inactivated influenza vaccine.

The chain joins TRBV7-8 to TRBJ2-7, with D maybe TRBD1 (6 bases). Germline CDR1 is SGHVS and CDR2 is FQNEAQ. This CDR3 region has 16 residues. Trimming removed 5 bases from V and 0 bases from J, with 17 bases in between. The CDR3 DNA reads TGTGCCAGCAGCCAGAGGGCAGGGGCCTTCTCCTACGAGCAGTACTTC. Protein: CASSQRAGAFSYEQYF. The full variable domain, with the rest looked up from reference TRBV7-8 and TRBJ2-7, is GAGVSQSPRYKVAKRGQDVALRCDPISGHVSLFWYQQALGQGPEFLTYFQNEAQLDKSGLPSDRFFAERPEGSVSTLKIQRTQQEDSAVYLCASSQRAGAFSYEQYFGPGTRLTVT.

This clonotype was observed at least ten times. The CDR3 DNA is TGTGCCAGCAGCTTACAACAGGGGAGTTACGAGCAGTACTTC. Amino acid sequence: CASSLQQGSYEQYF. The rearrangement uses TRBV7-9 and TRBJ2-7; 7 nucleotides align to TRBD1. This CDR3 contains 14 residues. Germline lookup yields CDR1 SEHNR and CDR2 FQNEAQ (reference sequence). The V gene end was trimmed by 2 bases and the J gene end by 4 bases; junction bases not matched to a gene: 5.

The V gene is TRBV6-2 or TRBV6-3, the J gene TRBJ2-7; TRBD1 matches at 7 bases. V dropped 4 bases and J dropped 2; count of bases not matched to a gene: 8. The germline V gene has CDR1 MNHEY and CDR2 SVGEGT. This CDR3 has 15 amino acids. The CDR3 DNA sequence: TGTGCCAGCAGTTCCCTGGGACAGTCCGCCTACGAGCAGTACTTC. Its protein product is CASSSLGQSAYEQYF.

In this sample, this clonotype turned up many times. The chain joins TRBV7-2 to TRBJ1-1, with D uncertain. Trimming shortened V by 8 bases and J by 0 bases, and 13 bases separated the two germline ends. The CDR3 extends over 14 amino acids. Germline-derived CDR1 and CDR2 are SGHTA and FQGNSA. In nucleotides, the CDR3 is TGTGCCAGCGAAGACATTTGGGTGAACACTGAAGCTTTCTTT. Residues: CASEDIWVNTEAFF.